The 8 T cell receptor beta chains in this list originate from one sample, sequenced in a study of blood T cell repertoires in COVID-19. This table comes from immunoSEQ multiplex PCR, and its TCRdb copy is limited to in-frame clones, with some not included. The sample includes about 400,000 clones, approximately 86% of them seen just once. Sequencing was carried out using peripheral blood. The source is an older woman with COVID-19, enrolled during active disease.

This chain links TRBV28 with TRBJ1-2; D is undetermined. CDR3 length: 13 residues. Germline CDR1 MDHEN, CDR2 SYDVKM. V lost 3 bases to trimming and J lost 4 bases, with 9 bases between them. The CDR3 region has the DNA TGTGCCAGCAGTTTGTTGGCAGGCTATGGCTACACCTTC. This translates into CASSLLAGYGYTF.

The V and J genes are TRBV5-5 and TRBJ1-3, with D possibly matching TRBD1 (5 bases). V dropped 1 base and J dropped 4 bases, with 21 bases sitting between them. The CDR3 is 18 amino acids. Germline values: CDR1 SGHKS, CDR2 YYEKEE (reference sequence). Written as DNA, the CDR3 is TGTGCCAGCAGCTTGCAGGGTTTAGGGATACAGGCCGGAAACACCATATATTTT. Amino acids: CASSLQGLGIQAGNTIYF.

The chain couples TRBV11-2 to TRBJ1-3; 7 bases fit TRBD1. The CDR3 extends over 13 amino acids. CDR1 is SGHAT and CDR2 is FQNNGV in the germline V gene. J gave up 2 bases and V 7 bases, and 2 bases lay outside the gene matches. The CDR3, as DNA: TGTGCCAGCACAGACAGGGCTGGAAACACCATATATTTT. This gives the protein CASTDRAGNTIYF.

The V gene is TRBV11-2, the J gene TRBJ1-4, with D perhaps TRBD1 (6 bases). There are 15 residues in the CDR3. CDR1 and CDR2 from the germline V gene are SGHAT and FQNNGV. The V gene lost 5 bases and the J gene lost 6 bases, with 16 bases spanning the gap. This chain's CDR3 is CASSPSQGFYEKLFF. Written as DNA, the CDR3 is TGTGCCAGCAGCCCATCACAGGGTTTTTATGAAAAACTGTTTTTT.

The chain couples TRBV3-1 (or the pseudogene TRBV3-2) to TRBJ1-6; D gene uncertain. CDR1 is LGHDT, CDR2 YNNKEL, per germline (reference sequence). CDR3 length equals 13 residues. Trimming shortened V by 4 bases and J by 7 bases, and 8 bases separated the two germline ends. The CDR3 spells CASSPELNSPLHF. CDR3 nucleotides: TGTGCCAGCAGCCCTGAACTGAATTCACCCCTCCACTTT.

DNA of the CDR3: TGTGCCTGGAGCGGGGAGTTTAATGAAAAACTGTTTTTT. Its translation is CAWSGEFNEKLFF. This chain connects TRBV30 to TRBJ1-4; no firm D call. V lost 3 bases and J lost 4, with 9 bases in between. Germline loops: CDR1 GTSNPN, CDR2 SVGIG (reference sequence). The CDR3 loop spans 13 amino acids.

The V and J genes are TRBV9 and TRBJ1-4, with D possibly matching TRBD1 (6 bases). The V gene's germline CDR1 is SGDLS and CDR2 YYNGEE. The V end was cut by 3 bases, the J end by 5 bases, with 11 bases between. The CDR3 contains 14 residues. The CDR3 sequence: CASSAPTGNEKLFF. Written as DNA, the CDR3 is TGTGCCAGCAGCGCACCGACAGGAAATGAAAAACTGTTTTTT.

CDR3 loop: CASSSREGFNQPQHF. As DNA, the CDR3 is TGTGCCAGCAGCTCCCGGGAGGGCTTCAATCAGCCCCAGCATTTT. V gene TRBV7-8 combines with J gene TRBJ1-5, with unresolved D. The CDR3 consists of 15 residues. Germline loops: CDR1 SGHVS, CDR2 FQNEAQ. The V end was cut by 4 bases, the J end by 3 bases, with 13 bases between.